Following are 25 T cell receptor beta chains from one sample sequenced in a study of blood T cells in healthy people across ages. A second PCR, run for roughly 7 to 11 cycles, used a sample-barcoded 5' primer plus a J-beta primer mix. From the 5' RACE reads, TCRdb called clonotypes with MiXCR, one entry per CDR3 protein. The data contain 1.4 million to 1.5 million distinct CDR3 sequences, around two fifths of them singletons. The sequencing sample was made of blood. The receptors derive from a woman aged 18-29 years in good health.

This clonotype occurred a few times. This rearrangement joins TRBV6-1 to TRBJ2-7; 7 bases align to TRBD1. CDR1 is MNHNS, CDR2 SASEGT, per germline. CDR3 length: 13 residues. The V and J ends lost 7 bases and 2 bases, in that order; junction bases with no gene match: 5. The CDR3 DNA is TGTGCCAGCAAGGGGGCAGGGCCCTACGAGCAGTACTTC. Translation: CASKGAGPYEQYF.

J is TRBJ2-5 and V is TRBV10-3; 8 bases agree with TRBD1. This CDR3 region has 15 residues. Per the germline V gene, CDR1 is ENHRY and CDR2 is SYGVKD. V lost 4 bases, J lost 5 bases, and 9 bases stayed unmatched. CDR3 loop: CAISVGPGGGETQYF. The CDR3 DNA is TGTGCCATCAGTGTCGGTCCAGGGGGCGGGGAGACCCAGTACTTC.

As DNA, the CDR3 is TGCAGTGCTCCCCTCGAGGGGGCTCGGACTGAAGCTTTCTTT. This translates into CSAPLEGARTEAFF. The chain uses TRBV20-1 and TRBJ1-1; 7 nucleotides align to TRBD1. The CDR3 sequence is 14 residues long. With 5 bases clipped from V and 5 bases from J, the junction kept 11 bases outside the gene matches. Germline loops: CDR1 DFQATT, CDR2 SNEGSKA (reference sequence).

This sequence joins TRBV2 and TRBJ2-5, with 7 nucleotides matching TRBD2. The CDR3 consists of 15 residues. Germline V gene lookup returns CDR1 SNHLY and CDR2 FYNNEI. V lost 7 bases, J lost 0 bases, and 8 bases stayed unmatched. The CDR3 coding sequence is TGTGCCAGCAAGAAAGAACTAGCGAACCAAGAGACCCAGTACTTC. Residues: CASKKELANQETQYF.

This clonotype came up a few times. This rearrangement joins TRBV3-1 to TRBJ1-1; no firm D call. Germline values: CDR1 LGHDT, CDR2 YNNKEL (reference sequence). CDR3 length: 14 residues. V lost 0 bases and J lost 8, with 13 bases in between. For the CDR3, the DNA is TGTGCCAGCAGCCAAGATCCTGGGAGGCCAGAAGCTTTCTTT. Amino acids: CASSQDPGRPEAFF.

The V call is TRBV6-5, the J call TRBJ1-3; a possible D gene is TRBD1 (5 bases). The germline V and J ends were trimmed by 2 bases and 0 bases, with 11 bases remaining between them. The CDR3 spans 16 residues. CDR1 and CDR2 from the germline V gene are MNHEY and SVGAGI. The CDR3 DNA reads as TGTGCCAGCAGTTACGTGGGGGAAAGCTCTGGAAACACCATATATTTT. Translating it yields CASSYVGESSGNTIYF.

The V gene is TRBV2, the J gene TRBJ2-5; perhaps D is TRBD1 or TRBD2 (5 bases each). The last part of the DNA fits TRBJ2-7 better; the J call may be wrong. CDR1 SNHLY and CDR2 FYNNEI come from the germline V gene. The CDR3 totals 14 residues. The CDR3 bases are TGTGCCAGCAGTGTAGACAGCGGTGCCTACGAGCAGTACTTC. This sequence encodes CASSVDSGAYEQYF.

The J gene is TRBJ2-7, the V gene TRBV7-8, with D tentatively TRBD2 (6 bases). The CDR3 spans 14 residues. Germline CDR1 SGHVS, CDR2 FQNEAQ. Deletions cut 9 bases from V and 0 bases from J, with 15 bases between. DNA for the CDR3: TGTGCCAGGGCCCGGGACGGGAGCTCCTACGAGCAGTACTTC. Protein sequence: CARARDGSSYEQYF.

This chain connects TRBV6-5 to TRBJ1-2; D is ambiguous. V was shortened by 8 bases and J by 8 bases, with 18 bases between the two germline ends. The germline V gene encodes CDR1 MNHEY and CDR2 SVGAGI. The length of the CDR3 is 13 residues. CDR3 residues: CASGRYVGGGYTF. CDR3 nucleotides: TGTGCCAGCGGGCGTTATGTTGGAGGGGGCTACACCTTC.

This clonotype occurred many times. The chain is built from TRBV3-1 and TRBJ2-6; D remains unclear. Germline V gene sequence: CDR1 LGHDT, CDR2 YNNKEL (reference sequence). CDR3 length equals 14 residues. Trimming took 1 base from V and 4 from J, leaving 5 bases between them. The CDR3 here is CASSQGTGANVLTF. CDR3 sequence (DNA): TGTGCCAGCAGCCAAGGTACCGGGGCCAACGTCCTGACTTTC.

This chain uses TRBV4-1 with TRBJ1-2, with D tentatively TRBD1 (6 bases). V gave up 5 bases and J gave up 1 base, with 14 bases separating them. This CDR3 is 15 amino acids long. The germline CDR1 and CDR2 sequences are MGHRA and YSYEKL. Here the CDR3 reads CASSLTQGFNYGYTF. CDR3 DNA: TGCGCCAGCAGCTTGACTCAGGGGTTTAACTATGGCTACACCTTC.

The V and J genes are TRBV2 and TRBJ1-5, with no clear D. Between the trimmed V and J ends, which lost 6 bases and 0 bases, there was a span of 6 bases. The CDR3 consists of 13 residues. CDR1 is SNHLY, CDR2 FYNNEI, per germline. This CDR3 is CASRELSNQPQHF. The CDR3 coding sequence is TGTGCCAGCAGGGAGCTTAGCAATCAGCCCCAGCATTTT. The variable domain in full, with the rest retrieved from reference TRBV2 and TRBJ1-5, is EPEVTQTPSHQVTQMGQEVILRCVPISNHLYFYWYRQILGQKVEFLVSFYNNEISEKSEIFDDQFSVERPDGSNFTLKIRSTKLEDSAMYFCASRELSNQPQHFGDGTRLSIL.

The rearrangement links TRBV7-9 to TRBJ2-2; D possibly corresponds to TRBD2 (5 bases). CDR3 size: 15 residues. Trimming took off 7 bases at V and 0 bases at J, with 12 bases between the two ends. CDR1 SEHNR and CDR2 FQNEAQ come from the germline V gene (reference sequence). For the CDR3, the DNA is TGTGCCAGCACCTTCGAGGGATCGAACACCGGGGAGCTGTTTTTT. Amino acids: CASTFEGSNTGELFF.

The chain employs TRBV6-1 and TRBJ2-3, with no clear D. Germline V gene sequence: CDR1 MNHNS, CDR2 SASEGT. The CDR3 runs to 14 residues. Trimming removed 4 bases at V and 4 bases at J, with 12 bases between. CDR3 in amino acids: CASSGEFGPDTQYF. For the CDR3, the DNA is TGTGCCAGCAGTGGTGAATTCGGCCCAGATACGCAGTATTTT.

J is TRBJ1-1 and V is TRBV4-1; TRBD1 aligns across 8 bases. The CDR3 totals 19 residues. J gave up 1 base and V 3 bases, and 16 bases lay outside the gene matches. From germline, CDR1 is MGHRA and CDR2 YSYEKL. CDR3 sequence reads: CASSQRRGGQEGSNTEAFF. The CDR3 DNA reads as TGCGCCAGCAGCCAGCGCCGAGGGGGACAGGAAGGCTCGAACACTGAAGCTTTCTTT.

The rearrangement links TRBV6-6 to TRBJ1-2; no firm D call. The CDR3 runs 17 residues. Per germline, CDR1 MNHNY and CDR2 SVGAGI (reference sequence). The V end lost 7 bases, the J end lost 1 base, and 22 bases lay between the germline ends. The CDR3 spells CASTNPGSADFNYGYTF. In nucleotides, the CDR3 is TGTGCCAGCACCAACCCCGGCAGCGCAGATTTTAACTATGGCTACACCTTC.

This clonotype occurred many times. The CDR3 region is CSARPQGTGYGYTF. CDR3 bases: TGCAGTGCTAGACCCCAGGGGACCGGCTATGGCTACACCTTC. The V call is TRBV20-1, the J call TRBJ1-2; tentatively, D is TRBD1 (6 bases). Germline V gene lookup returns CDR1 DFQATT and CDR2 SNEGSKA (reference sequence). Trimming pared 2 bases from V and 4 bases from J, leaving 14 bases between. The CDR3 totals 14 residues.

The genes are TRBV20-1 and TRBJ2-3; perhaps TRBD2 as D (5 bases). This CDR3 comprises 11 residues. CDR1 and CDR2 from the germline V gene are DFQATT and SNEGSKA (reference sequence). The CDR3 DNA reads TGCAGAGCCCTAGCAGGAGATACGCAGTATTTT. Its translation: CRALAGDTQYF.

This clonotype was counted only a few times. The CDR3 DNA follows: TGCGCCAGCAGCTTCGGGACAGGGGATCCTAACACTGAAGCTTTCTTT. This codes for CASSFGTGDPNTEAFF. This chain joins TRBV5-1 and TRBJ1-1, with TRBD1 identical over 10 bases. Germline V gene lookup returns CDR1 SGHRS and CDR2 YFSETQ. This CDR3 spans 16 amino acids. With V trimmed by 2 bases and J by 2 bases, 6 bases remained unmatched. Using reference TRBV5-1 and TRBJ1-1 for the parts outside the CDR3, the full variable domain is KAGVTQTPRYLIKTRGQQVTLSCSPISGHRSVSWYQQTPGQGLQFLFEYFSETQRNKGNFPGRFSGRQFSNSRSEMNVSTLELGDSALYLCASSFGTGDPNTEAFFGQGTRLTVV.

The V and J genes are TRBV20-1 and TRBJ1-6; TRBD1 matches 10 bases. Per germline, CDR1 DFQATT and CDR2 SNEGSKA (reference sequence). With V trimmed by 6 bases and J by 8 bases, 7 bases remained unmatched. CDR3 length: 14 amino acids. The CDR3, as DNA: TGCAGTGCCCCTCGACAGGGGGCTGATTCACCCCTCCACTTT. Amino acid sequence: CSAPRQGADSPLHF.

The table lists this clonotype with a few counts. The chain is built from TRBV29-1 and TRBJ1-2, with a weak D call TRBD1 (6 bases). The germline gives CDR1 SQVTM, CDR2 ANQGSEA. V was shortened by 7 bases and J by 6 bases, with 12 bases between the two germline ends. This CDR3 spans 11 amino acids. The CDR3 DNA is TGCAGCGCTCAGGGGACACATGGCTACACCTTC. Translated, it gives CSAQGTHGYTF. The full variable domain, completed using reference TRBV29-1 and TRBJ1-2, is SAVISQKPSRDICQRGTSLTIQCQVDSQVTMMFWYRQQPGQSLTLIATANQGSEATYESGFVIDKFPISRPNLTFSTLTVSNMSPEDSSIYLCSAQGTHGYTFGSGTRLTVV.

The V gene is TRBV20-1, the J gene TRBJ1-2; D might be TRBD1 (5 bases). V was trimmed by 4 bases and J by 0 bases, leaving 15 bases between them. This CDR3 has 15 residues. Germline V gives CDR1 DFQATT, CDR2 SNEGSKA (reference sequence). CDR3 nucleotide sequence: TGCAGTGCTATCCCCCCGGGGCGAGCTAACTATGGCTACACCTTC. The encoded protein is CSAIPPGRANYGYTF.

This clonotype showed up just a few times. The J gene is TRBJ1-1, the V gene TRBV20-1, with D maybe TRBD1 (5 bases). Deletions cut 8 bases from V and 2 bases from J, with 12 bases between. Germline assignment: CDR1 DFQATT and CDR2 SNEGSKA (reference sequence). This CDR3 comprises 12 residues. The CDR3 region has the DNA TGCAGTACAAACCAGGGAAACACTGAAGCTTTCTTT. Translated, it gives CSTNQGNTEAFF.

The chain links TRBV19 to TRBJ1-2; the D gene is possibly TRBD1 (6 bases). CDR3 length: 13 residues. Trimming took 7 bases from V and 8 from J, leaving 17 bases between them. Germline CDR1 is LNHDA and CDR2 is SQIVND (reference sequence). The CDR3 region is CASMGTITMGYTF. The CDR3 region has the DNA TGTGCCAGTATGGGGACAATAACTATGGGCTACACCTTC. The variable domain in full, with the rest retrieved from reference TRBV19 and TRBJ1-2, is DGGITQSPKYLFRKEGQNVTLSCEQNLNHDAMYWYRQDPGQGLRLIYYSQIVNDFQKGDIAEGYSVSREKKESFPLTVTSAQKNPTAFYLCASMGTITMGYTFGSGTRLTVV.

The genes are TRBV7-2 and TRBJ2-3, with 7 bases that match TRBD1. CDR3 size: 14 residues. Germline V gene lookup returns CDR1 SGHTA and CDR2 FQGNSA. The trim removed 1 base at V and 7 bases at J, leaving 5 bases unmatched. CDR3: CASSLEMGQNTQYF. In nucleotides, the CDR3 is TGTGCCAGCAGCTTAGAGATGGGACAGAATACGCAGTATTTT.